The 16 T cell receptor beta chains listed next were all sequenced from one sample in a study of molecular identifiers for immune sequencing clone quantification. TCRdb passed the PCR reads through MiXCR, listing each CDR3 protein once. In the table there are about 40,000 distinct CDR3 sequences, around 18% of which are singletons. Sequencing was carried out using naive CD8+ T cells from blood, with Jurkat cell RNA spiked in. Stated subset: FACS-sorted CD8+CD4-CCR7+CD45RA+ naive T cells. The receptors here all came from a human donor in good health. Some libraries in this study had Jurkat cell RNA spiked in.

The sample holds many counts of this clonotype. This chain connects TRBV28 to TRBJ2-1, with a possible D match to TRBD2 (6 bases). CDR1 is MDHEN and CDR2 is SYDVKM in the germline V gene. This CDR3 comprises 15 residues. V was cut by 2 bases and J by 2 bases, with 10 bases left in between. CDR3 DNA: TGTGCCAGCAGTTTAGAACTAGCCACCTACAATGAGCAGTTCTTC. This encodes CASSLELATYNEQFF.

This sequence joins TRBV4-3 and TRBJ2-3; 7 nucleotides match TRBD2. Germline values: CDR1 LGHNA, CDR2 YSLEER. V lost 0 bases to trimming and J lost 2 bases; unmatched junction nucleotides: 5. This CDR3 is built from 16 residues. The CDR3 sequence: CASSQDEGGPTDTQYF. CDR3 DNA: TGCGCCAGCAGCCAAGATGAGGGAGGGCCCACAGATACGCAGTATTTT.

About this clonotype: The junction shows a germline mismatch at one end, possibly a read error. The chain uses TRBV4-1 and TRBJ2-2, with TRBD1 identical over 10 bases. The CDR3 has 17 residues. Germline V gene sequence: CDR1 MGHRA, CDR2 YSYEKL. The CDR3 DNA is TGCGCCAGCAGCCAGACACCGGGACAGGGGAACACCGGGAAGCTGTTTTTT. Amino acids: CASSQTPGQGNTGKLFF.

There are many counts of this clonotype. The chain employs TRBV5-5 and TRBJ2-1; TRBD2 aligns across 14 bases. This CDR3 is 18 amino acids long. Trimming removed 2 bases from V and 2 bases from J; junction bases left unmatched: 6. The V gene's germline CDR1 is SGHKS and CDR2 YYEKEE (reference sequence). CDR3 residues: CASSLNKTSGRAYNEQFF. DNA of the CDR3: TGTGCCAGCAGCTTAAACAAGACTAGCGGGAGGGCCTACAATGAGCAGTTCTTC. Full variable domain (outside the CDR3, taken from reference TRBV5-5 and TRBJ2-1): DAGVTQSPTHLIKTRGQQVTLRCSPISGHKSVSWYQQVLGQGPQFIFQYYEKEERGRGNFPDRFSARQFPNYSSELNVNALLLGDSALYLCASSLNKTSGRAYNEQFFGPGTRLTVL.

This clonotype was picked up many times. The CDR3 region is CASWGRGLANTEAFF. As DNA, the CDR3 is TGTGCCAGCTGGGGCAGGGGGCTCGCGAACACTGAAGCTTTCTTT. The chain combines TRBV13 with TRBJ1-1; 8 bases map to TRBD1. Trimming cost V 8 bases and J 1 base; bases outside gene matches: 9. The CDR3 contains 15 residues. Germline V gene lookup returns CDR1 PRHDT and CDR2 FYEKMQ (reference sequence).

This chain joins TRBV19 and TRBJ2-3, with D possibly matching TRBD1 (5 bases). This CDR3 spans 10 amino acids. Per the germline V gene, CDR1 is LNHDA and CDR2 is SQIVND (reference sequence). This CDR3 is CASGLVPQYF. The CDR3 bases are TGTGCATCAGGGCTGGTCCCGCAGTATTTT. The entire variable domain, with the rest obtained from reference TRBV19 and TRBJ2-3, is as follows: DGGITQSPKYLFRKEGQNVTLSCEQNLNHDAMYWYRQDPGQGLRLIYYSQIVNDFQKGDIAEGYSVSREKKESFPLTVTSAQKNPTAFYLCASGLVPQYFGPGTRLTVL.

In its sample, this clonotype was seen many times. The V and J genes are TRBV6-1 and TRBJ2-5; perhaps TRBD1 as D (6 bases). This CDR3 comprises 13 residues. The germline V and J ends were trimmed by 7 bases and 3 bases, with 12 bases remaining between them. Germline V lookup: CDR1 MNHNS, CDR2 SASEGT. CDR3 in amino acids: CASIRGDEETQYF. In nucleotides, the CDR3 is TGTGCCAGCATCAGGGGAGATGAAGAGACCCAGTACTTC.

This clonotype showed up just a few times. The J gene is TRBJ2-3, the V gene TRBV5-1, with D perhaps assigned TRBD1 or TRBD2 (6 bases each). The CDR3 totals 14 residues. Per germline, CDR1 SGHRS and CDR2 YFSETQ. The V end was cut by 0 bases, the J end by 4 bases, with 9 bases between. The CDR3 region has the DNA TGCGCCAGCAGCTTGGGGGGGGCCCCAGATACGCAGTATTTT. Translation: CASSLGGAPDTQYF.

This clonotype was seen at least ten times. This chain connects TRBV10-3 to TRBJ1-5; no clear D gene. With 0 bases removed from V and 4 bases from J, the gap between germline ends came to 1 base. Germline-derived CDR1 and CDR2 are ENHRY and SYGVKD. This CDR3 region has 12 residues. This CDR3 reads CAISESNQPQHF. The DNA for the CDR3 is TGTGCCATCAGTGAGTCAAATCAGCCCCAGCATTTT.

This clonotype appeared many times. V usage is TRBV2 and J usage is TRBJ2-3, with 7 bases aligning to TRBD2. CDR3 length: 15 amino acids. J lost 2 bases, V lost 8 bases, and 10 bases had no gene match. Germline V gene data show CDR1 as SNHLY and CDR2 as FYNNEI. CDR3 nucleotide sequence: TGTGCCAGCGGGCTAGCGGAAGGCCTCACAGATACGCAGTATTTT. It encodes CASGLAEGLTDTQYF.

There are many counts of this clonotype. The chain employs TRBV7-9 and TRBJ2-7, with 10 bases matching TRBD1. The CDR3 spans 14 residues. V lost 5 bases, J lost 4 bases, and 5 bases stayed unmatched. The germline CDR1 and CDR2 sequences are SEHNR and FQNEAQ (reference sequence). The CDR3 DNA reads TGTGCCAGCAGCCCAAAGGACAGGGGGTACGAGCAGTACTTC. It yields the protein CASSPKDRGYEQYF.

In its sample, this clonotype was seen a few times. Mismatch with germline at one junction end may stem from a read error. The chain joins TRBV28 to TRBJ1-5, with unresolved D. The CDR3 runs 14 residues. From germline, CDR1 is MDHEN and CDR2 SYDVKM. The CDR3 nucleotides are TGTGCCAGCAGTTTAGGAGGGCCCAATCGGCCCCAGCATTTT. This encodes CASSLGGPNRPQHF.

This chain connects TRBV28 to TRBJ2-3, with 8 bases identical to TRBD2. The CDR3 consists of 14 residues. Germline lookup yields CDR1 MDHEN and CDR2 SYDVKM. Trimming took 4 bases from V and 5 from J; bases not matched to a gene: 5. The CDR3 bases are TGTGCCAGCAGTTCGCGGACTAGCTTAGATACGCAGTATTTT. This gives the protein CASSSRTSLDTQYF.

This clonotype was picked up many times. The V call is TRBV9, the J call TRBJ2-3; no clear D. This CDR3 comprises 12 residues. Trimming removed 2 bases from V and 1 base from J, with 2 bases in between. Germline V lookup: CDR1 SGDLS, CDR2 YYNGEE. The CDR3 DNA reads as TGTGCCAGCAGCGTCGGCACAGATACGCAGTATTTT. Translation gives CASSVGTDTQYF.

Many counts were recorded for this clonotype. This chain links TRBV2 with TRBJ2-7; 7 nucleotides agree with TRBD1. Germline V gene sequence: CDR1 SNHLY, CDR2 FYNNEI. After removal of 0 bases from V and 2 bases from J, the junction contained 4 bases not matched to a gene. The CDR3 covers 15 residues. The CDR3 sequence is CASSEASGTAYEQYF. The CDR3 coding sequence is TGTGCCAGCAGTGAAGCCAGTGGGACAGCCTACGAGCAGTACTTC.

This clonotype was observed at least ten times. The V and J genes are TRBV4-2 and TRBJ2-2; no clear D. V was cut by 3 bases and J by 5 bases, with 4 bases left in between. CDR1 is LGHNA, CDR2 YNFKEQ, per germline. This CDR3 comprises 12 residues. The CDR3 here is CASSQGTGELFF. The CDR3 DNA sequence: TGTGCCAGCAGCCAGGGGACCGGGGAGCTGTTTTTT.